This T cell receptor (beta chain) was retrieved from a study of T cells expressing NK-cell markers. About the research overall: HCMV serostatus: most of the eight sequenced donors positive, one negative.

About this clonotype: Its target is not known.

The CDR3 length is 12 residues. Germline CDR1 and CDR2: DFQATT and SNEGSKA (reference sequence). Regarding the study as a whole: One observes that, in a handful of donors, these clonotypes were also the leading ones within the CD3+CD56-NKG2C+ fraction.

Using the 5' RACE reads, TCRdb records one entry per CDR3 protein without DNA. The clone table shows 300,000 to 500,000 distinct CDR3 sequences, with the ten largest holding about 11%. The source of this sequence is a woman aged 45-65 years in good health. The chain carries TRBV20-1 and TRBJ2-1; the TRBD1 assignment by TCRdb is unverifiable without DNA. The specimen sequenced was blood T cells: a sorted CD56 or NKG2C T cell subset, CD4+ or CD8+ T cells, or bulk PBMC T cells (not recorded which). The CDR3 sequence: CSARDRGWEQFF.